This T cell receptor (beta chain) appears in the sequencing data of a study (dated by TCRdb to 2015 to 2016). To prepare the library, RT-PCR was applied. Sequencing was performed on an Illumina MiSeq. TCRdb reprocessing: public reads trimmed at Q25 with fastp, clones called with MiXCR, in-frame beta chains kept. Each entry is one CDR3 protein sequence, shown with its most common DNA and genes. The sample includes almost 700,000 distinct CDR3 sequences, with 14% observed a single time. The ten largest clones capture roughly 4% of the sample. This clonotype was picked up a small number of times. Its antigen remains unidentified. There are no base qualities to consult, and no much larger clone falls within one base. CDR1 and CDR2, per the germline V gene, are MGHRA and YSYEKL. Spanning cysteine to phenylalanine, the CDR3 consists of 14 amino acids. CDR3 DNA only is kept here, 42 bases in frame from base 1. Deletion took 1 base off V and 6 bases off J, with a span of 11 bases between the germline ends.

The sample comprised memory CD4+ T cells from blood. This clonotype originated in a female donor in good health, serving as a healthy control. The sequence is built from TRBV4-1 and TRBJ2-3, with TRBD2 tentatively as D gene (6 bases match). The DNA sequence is TGCGCCAGCAGCCAAGGGTGGAGGGATGATACGCAGTATTTT. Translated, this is CASSQGWRDDTQYF.